This entry concerns a single T cell receptor (beta chain). These data are taken from a study of blood T cells in healthy people across ages. A J-beta primer mix and a sample-barcoded 5' primer were used in a second PCR of roughly 7 to 12 cycles. One entry per CDR3 protein results from TCRdb running MiXCR on the 5' RACE reads. The sample includes some 900,000 distinct CDR3 sequences, around 48% seen only once; the top ten take 13%. The germline V gene encodes CDR1 SGHTA and CDR2 FQGNSA. The CDR3 totals 15 residues. This TCR derives from a man aged 30 to 45 in good health. The genes are TRBV7-2 and TRBJ2-4; 8 bases fit TRBD2. The J call is uncertain, as TRBJ2-7 better fits the DNA end. Sequenced input: blood. CDR3 DNA: TGTGCCAGCAGCTTAAACGGGGGGGTCCCCCTCGAGCAGTACTTC. This translates into CASSLNGGVPLEQYF.